This TCR beta chain is drawn from a study of T cells in Graves' hyperthyroidism and ophthalmopathy. Study-level results: The model's output predicted ophthalmopathy at a median of roughly 6.9 months prior to onset.

Amplification yielded TCR beta CDR3 regions, with RNA transcripts as the source. Carried out on the TCR CDR3, a first-round RT-PCR used the HTBI primer set. Each CDR3 protein is one row after TCRdb ran MiXCR on the multiplex PCR reads. The table shows roughly 710,000 distinct CDR3 sequences, with approximately 36% occurring only once. The V gene's germline CDR1 is SQVTM and CDR2 ANQGSEA. This CDR3 comprises 12 residues. The V segment lost 7 bases and the J segment 4 bases; nucleotides outside the gene matches: 5. Turning to this clonotype: The target antigen is unknown.

Pregnant or lactating patients were excluded, as were those with uncontrolled infection or other autoimmune disease. The V gene is TRBV29-1, the J gene TRBJ1-2; 8 nucleotides match TRBD1. Sample: blood. The TCR was taken from a woman between 40 and 55 years old with Graves' hyperthyroidism. CDR3 region: CSATGGSYGYTF. The DNA of the CDR3 is TGCAGCGCAACAGGGGGGAGCTATGGCTACACCTTC.